Presented here are 32 T cell receptor beta chains from one specimen sequenced in a study of blood T cell repertoires in COVID-19. Some clones are missing from TCRdb's copy, which holds only in-frame ones; the method was immunoSEQ multiplex PCR. The table lists roughly 80,000 clones, 82% of them singletons. Sequencing was carried out using peripheral blood. These receptors originate from a middle-aged man with acute or convalescent COVID-19.

The chain carries TRBV4-2 and TRBJ1-3, with D tentatively TRBD1 (5 bases). The CDR3 has 16 residues. The V end was cut by 1 base, the J end by 0 bases, with 10 bases between. Germline loops: CDR1 LGHNA, CDR2 YNFKEQ. The CDR3 loop reads CASSQGFRDSGNTIYF. CDR3 DNA sequence: TGTGCCAGCAGCCAAGGTTTCAGGGACTCTGGAAACACCATATATTTT.

The V call is TRBV7-3, the J call TRBJ2-1; 8 positions match TRBD2. CDR3 length equals 15 residues. Trimming removed 5 bases from V and 4 bases from J; junction bases left unmatched: 7. In germline, CDR1 is SGHTA, CDR2 FQGTGA. The CDR3 DNA reads as TGTGCCAGCAGCCAGACTAGCGTCCCTTACAATGAGCAGTTCTTC. It is translated as CASSQTSVPYNEQFF.

The chain recombines TRBV9 with TRBJ2-1, with D uncertain. The germline V gene has CDR1 SGDLS and CDR2 YYNGEE. The CDR3 runs 12 residues. Trimming removed 0 bases at V and 7 bases at J, with 5 bases between. DNA of the CDR3: TGTGCCAGCAGCGTAGAACAGAATGAGCAGTTCTTC. Translation gives CASSVEQNEQFF.

V and J are TRBV27 and TRBJ1-2, with D possibly TRBD1 on 6 matching bases. V lost 0 bases to trimming and J lost 7 bases, with 18 bases between them. The CDR3 has 16 residues. Germline loops: CDR1 MNHEY, CDR2 SMNVEV (reference sequence). CDR3 nucleotide sequence: TGTGCCAGCAGTTTATCGCCTCCCCTCAGGGGAATTGGCTACACCTTC. Protein sequence: CASSLSPPLRGIGYTF.

This clone was observed once. The CDR3 loop reads CATKSDRGREKLFF. CDR3 DNA sequence: TGTGCCACCAAGTCTGACAGGGGGCGGGAAAAACTGTTTTTT. This chain links TRBV19 with TRBJ1-4, with 10 bases fitting TRBD1. The germline V gene has CDR1 LNHDA and CDR2 SQIVND (reference sequence). The CDR3 runs to 14 residues. J lost 8 bases, V lost 10 bases, and 10 bases had no gene match.

The CDR3, as DNA: TGTGCCAGCACCGAGACCAGAGGGTCCTACGAGCAGTACTTC. Protein sequence: CASTETRGSYEQYF. The chain carries TRBV28 and TRBJ2-7, with D maybe TRBD2 (5 bases). In germline, CDR1 is MDHEN, CDR2 SYDVKM. The CDR3 runs 14 residues. V shed 7 bases and J shed 1 base, with 14 bases lying between them.

The chain links TRBV5-4 to TRBJ1-2; D gene uncertain. V was clipped by 4 bases and J by 1 base, with 14 bases between them. The CDR3 spans 15 residues. From germline, CDR1 is SGHNT and CDR2 YYREEE (reference sequence). The CDR3 coding sequence is TGTGCCAGCAGCCACCGGGAAACCGTTAACTATGGCTACACCTTC. It translates to CASSHRETVNYGYTF.

V usage is TRBV5-1 and J usage is TRBJ2-1; 8 bases are shared with TRBD2. The V and J ends lost 0 bases and 9 bases, in that order; junction bases with no gene match: 8. The length of the CDR3 is 15 residues. CDR1 is SGHRS, CDR2 YFSETQ, per germline. The CDR3 bases are TGCGCCAGCAGCTTGGAGGTAACGGGAGGGCTTGAGCAGTTCTTC. Residues: CASSLEVTGGLEQFF.

This chain connects TRBV28 to TRBJ2-1, with 10 bases matching TRBD1. The germline V gene encodes CDR1 MDHEN and CDR2 SYDVKM. Unmatched junction bases numbered 1, after V lost 1 base and J lost 7 bases. The CDR3 runs 14 residues. CDR3 amino acids: CASSLLGQGNEQFF. The CDR3 DNA sequence: TGTGCCAGCAGTTTATTGGGACAGGGGAATGAGCAGTTCTTC.

The chain is built from TRBV30 and TRBJ1-2; D ambiguous. CDR3 length: 12 residues. V was clipped by 2 bases and J by 5 bases, with 9 bases between them. Germline CDR1 reads GTSNPN; CDR2 reads SVGIG (reference sequence). CDR3 DNA sequence: TGTGCCTGGAGTCCGGGGAATTATGGCTACACCTTC. This sequence encodes CAWSPGNYGYTF.

The V gene is TRBV28, the J gene TRBJ2-7; D gene unclear. CDR1 and CDR2 (germline): MDHEN, SYDVKM. The CDR3 loop spans 11 amino acids. V was trimmed by 5 bases and J by 4 bases, leaving 6 bases between them. This chain's CDR3 is CASSKQYEQYF. The CDR3 region has the DNA TGTGCCAGCAGTAAACAATACGAGCAGTACTTC.

The chain is built from TRBV7-9 and TRBJ1-1; 7 nucleotides line up with TRBD1. Germline CDR1 SEHNR, CDR2 FQNEAQ (reference sequence). V shed 5 bases, J shed 0 bases, and the junction held 3 bases outside the gene matches. The CDR3 consists of 14 residues. CDR3 in DNA: TGTGCCAGCAGCCCCGGGACAGTGAACACTGAAGCTTTCTTT. It yields the protein CASSPGTVNTEAFF.

This clone was seen just once. V and J are TRBV30 and TRBJ2-7, with D tentatively TRBD1 (5 bases). There are 17 residues in the CDR3. V dropped 3 bases and J dropped 2 bases, with 23 bases sitting between them. CDR1 is GTSNPN, CDR2 SVGIG, per germline (reference sequence). CDR3 sequence: CAWSESLRQRRTYEQYF. Here the CDR3 DNA reads TGTGCCTGGAGCGAATCTTTGAGACAGCGAAGAACCTACGAGCAGTACTTC.

The V and J genes are TRBV18 and TRBJ1-5, with unresolved D. This CDR3 has 13 residues. From germline, CDR1 is KGHSH and CDR2 LQKENI. V shed 5 bases and J shed 3 bases, with 8 bases lying between them. The CDR3 bases are TGTGCCAGCTCAACAGAGCCCAATCAGCCCCAGCATTTT. Translated, it gives CASSTEPNQPQHF.

The V gene is TRBV5-4, the J gene TRBJ1-1, with D perhaps matching TRBD1 (6 bases). Germline lookup yields CDR1 SGHNT and CDR2 YYREEE (reference sequence). CDR3 size: 15 residues. Trimming took off 3 bases at V and 0 bases at J, with 12 bases between the two ends. CDR3 DNA sequence: TGTGCCAGCAGCTATCGGACAGAAATGAACACTGAAGCTTTCTTT. This gives the protein CASSYRTEMNTEAFF.

The gene calls are TRBV7-6 and TRBJ2-7; D is perhaps TRBD1 (6 bases). Germline V CDR1 and CDR2: SGHVS, FNYEAQ. The germline V and J ends were trimmed by 3 bases and 3 bases, with 21 bases remaining between them. The length of the CDR3 is 17 residues. The CDR3 DNA reads as TGTGCCAGCAGCTTGCGAGCACCCGGGACACCACTCTACGAGCAGTACTTC. Residues: CASSLRAPGTPLYEQYF.

CDR3 amino acids: CASSPPGNTEAFF. The CDR3 bases are TGTGCCAGCAGCCCTCCGGGGAACACTGAAGCTTTCTTT. V gene TRBV28 combines with J gene TRBJ1-1; D not resolved. The CDR3 runs 13 residues. Looked up from germline, CDR1 is MDHEN and CDR2 is SYDVKM. The ends were cut back, 6 bases at V and 1 base at J, with 9 bases in the middle.

The chain combines TRBV3-1 (or the pseudogene TRBV3-2) with TRBJ1-1; 7 bases line up with TRBD1. V lost 4 bases and J lost 6; bases outside the gene matches: 5. The germline gives CDR1 LGHDT, CDR2 YNNKEL (reference sequence). This CDR3 contains 13 residues. The CDR3 protein is CASSRDRASEAFF. CDR3 nucleotide sequence: TGTGCCAGCAGCCGTGACAGGGCCTCTGAAGCTTTCTTT.

This clone was seen once. J is TRBJ2-6 and V is TRBV6-6; possible D gene TRBD2, 5 bases. Per germline, CDR1 MNHNY and CDR2 SVGAGI (reference sequence). The CDR3 length is 15 residues. V was pared by 6 bases and J by 0 bases, with 9 bases between. CDR3 sequence (DNA): TGTGCCAGCAGAGTGGACTCCTCTGGGGCCAACGTCCTGACTTTC. Translating gives CASRVDSSGANVLTF.

V gene TRBV7-2 combines with J gene TRBJ1-6, with 9 bases fitting TRBD1. The CDR3 totals 15 residues. CDR1 SGHTA and CDR2 FQGNSA come from the germline V gene. J was trimmed by 5 bases and V by 5 bases; bases with no gene match: 4. The CDR3 spells CASSPRDRDNSPLHF. CDR3 in DNA: TGTGCCAGCAGCCCCCGGGACAGGGATAATTCACCCCTCCACTTT.

The chain is built from TRBV7-2 and TRBJ1-1; D is undetermined. The CDR3 runs to 15 residues. The germline CDR1 and CDR2 sequences are SGHTA and FQGNSA. V was cut by 1 base and J by 1 base, with 10 bases left in between. The CDR3 region has the DNA TGTGCCAGCAGCTTAGTGCCAGGAACGAACACTGAAGCTTTCTTT. Translated, it gives CASSLVPGTNTEAFF.

This rearrangement joins TRBV7-9 to TRBJ1-2; a weak D match, TRBD1 (6 bases). The CDR3 is 14 amino acids. With 6 bases removed from V and 8 bases from J, the gap between germline ends came to 19 bases. CDR1 SEHNR and CDR2 FQNEAQ come from the germline V gene (reference sequence). CDR3 sequence reads: CASRSGQSLGGYTF. Here the CDR3 DNA reads TGTGCCAGCAGATCCGGACAGAGCCTCGGGGGCTACACCTTC. The variable domain in full, with the rest retrieved from reference TRBV7-9 and TRBJ1-2, is DTGVSQNPRHKITKRGQNVTFRCDPISEHNRLYWYRQTLGQGPEFLTYFQNEAQLEKSRLLSDRFSAERPKGSFSTLEIQRTEQGDSAMYLCASRSGQSLGGYTFGSGTRLTVV.

Only one count was recorded for this clone. The chain carries TRBV12-3 or TRBV12-4 and TRBJ1-1; no clear D. Trimming removed 3 bases at V and 3 bases at J, with 8 bases between. The CDR3 is made up of 13 amino acids. The CDR3 protein is CASSLLEDTEAFF. In DNA form, the CDR3 reads TGTGCCAGCAGTTTGTTAGAGGACACTGAAGCTTTCTTT.

This clone was detected only once. The J gene is TRBJ1-5, the V gene TRBV6-1; D is ambiguous. Germline CDR1 MNHNS, CDR2 SASEGT. The CDR3 runs 16 residues. The V gene lost 2 bases and the J gene lost 0 bases, with 11 bases spanning the gap. The CDR3 region has the DNA TGTGCCAGCAGTGAAAGTTACTCCAATAGCAATCAGCCCCAGCATTTT. It yields the protein CASSESYSNSNQPQHF.

This rearrangement joins TRBV19 to TRBJ1-5; 8 bases agree with TRBD1. Germline-derived CDR1 and CDR2 are LNHDA and SQIVND (reference sequence). The CDR3 has 17 amino acids. V shed 8 bases, J shed 0 bases, and the junction held 12 bases outside the gene matches. CDR3 nucleotides: TGTGCCAGTGCTGCCGGGACAGGACGTAATAGCAATCAGCCCCAGCATTTT. It codes for CASAAGTGRNSNQPQHF.

This chain connects TRBV24-1 to TRBJ2-1; 9 bases agree with TRBD1. V trimming: 9 bases; J trimming: 1 base; junction bases outside the gene matches: 3. The V gene's germline CDR1 is KGHDR and CDR2 SFDVKD. This CDR3 region has 14 residues. In nucleotides, the CDR3 is TGTGCCACCGAGGACAGGGGATCCTACAATGAGCAGTTCTTC. Translating it yields CATEDRGSYNEQFF.

The chain links TRBV15 to TRBJ1-1; 9 nucleotides match TRBD1. V lost 2 bases and J lost 5; bases outside the gene matches: 6. CDR1 LNHNV and CDR2 YYDKDF come from the germline V gene (reference sequence). The CDR3 has 15 residues. CDR3 DNA sequence: TGTGCCACCAGCAGAAGACAGGGGGTTGGGACTGAAGCTTTCTTT. This sequence encodes CATSRRQGVGTEAFF.

This clone was recorded only once. In DNA form, the CDR3 reads TGTGCCAGCTCACCCCACAGAGACACTGAAGCTTTCTTT. Protein sequence: CASSPHRDTEAFF. The chain recombines TRBV18 with TRBJ1-1; D unclear. The CDR3 loop spans 13 amino acids. CDR1 is KGHSH, CDR2 LQKENI, per germline. With 3 bases removed from V and 3 bases from J, the gap between germline ends came to 8 bases. The complete variable domain, with remaining parts taken from reference TRBV18 and TRBJ1-1, reads NAGVMQNPRHLVRRRGQEARLRCSPMKGHSHVYWYRQLPEEGLKFMVYLQKENIIDESGMPKERFSAEFPKEGPSILRIQQVVRGDSAAYFCASSPHRDTEAFFGQGTRLTVV.

V and J are TRBV28 and TRBJ2-1, with a tentative D call TRBD2 (6 bases). The CDR3 is 15 amino acids. In germline, CDR1 is MDHEN, CDR2 SYDVKM. V was shortened by 1 base and J by 6 bases, with 13 bases between the two germline ends. The CDR3 coding sequence is TGTGCCAGCAGTTTATTTGGGACTGGACCCAATGAGCAGTTCTTC. Translation: CASSLFGTGPNEQFF.

The rearrangement links TRBV19 to TRBJ1-2, with 10 bases fitting TRBD1. Germline V gene data show CDR1 as LNHDA and CDR2 as SQIVND (reference sequence). CDR3 length: 15 amino acids. V lost 7 bases to trimming and J lost 4 bases; unmatched junction nucleotides: 9. CDR3: CASKMRQGASYGYTF. CDR3 DNA: TGTGCCAGTAAGATGAGACAGGGGGCTAGCTATGGCTACACCTTC.

CDR3 bases: TGTGCCAGCAGTAAAACCCGAACACTGAACACTGAAGCTTTCTTT. Its translation: CASSKTRTLNTEAFF. The chain has TRBV27 and TRBJ1-1; D is unclear. Germline CDR1 and CDR2: MNHEY and SMNVEV (reference sequence). The CDR3 is 15 amino acids. Trimming removed 5 bases from V and 0 bases from J, with 13 bases in between.

The V call is TRBV7-8, the J call TRBJ2-1, with TRBD2 identical over 9 bases. Per germline, CDR1 SGHVS and CDR2 FQNEAQ. V shed 5 bases and J 7 bases; nucleotides not matched to a gene: 12. The length of the CDR3 is 16 residues. For the CDR3, the DNA is TGTGCCAGCAGCCCGAACTTAGGACTAGCGCTGAATGAGCAGTTCTTC. Protein sequence: CASSPNLGLALNEQFF.